Listed below are T cell receptor beta chains from one sample, sequenced in a study of blood T cell repertoires in COVID-19. Sequenced by immunoSEQ multiplex PCR; TCRdb stores in-frame clones only, minus some. The profile shows 150,000 to 200,000 clones, about 82% of them singletons. Sequences were obtained from peripheral blood. The receptor source for this set is a woman younger than 45 with acute or convalescent COVID-19. CDR3s include the opening cysteine and the closing phenylalanine or tryptophan. D genes are given only for firm matches. For some rows the clone size is stated as once, few or many, or as a class when expanded; others skip it.

j_gene	d_gene	abundance	v_gene	CDR3aa	CDR3nt
TRBJ1-2	.	.	TRBV9	CASSAHGGSIYGYTF	TGTGCCAGCAGCGCCCATGGGGGGAGTATCTATGGCTACACCTTC
TRBJ2-7	.	.	TRBV10-1	CASRATESYEQYF	TGCGCCAGCAGGGCGACTGAGTCCTACGAGCAGTACTTC
TRBJ1-5	TRBD1	once	TRBV19	CASRSPPGQGLNQPQHF	TGTGCCAGTCGGTCCCCACCGGGACAGGGGCTAAATCAGCCCCAGCATTTT
TRBJ1-5	.	.	TRBV21-1	CASSNPRVGQGSKSNQPQHF	.
TRBJ1-4	.	.	TRBV2	CASKKLRSGNEKLFF	TGTGCCAGCAAAAAGCTCAGGAGCGGGAATGAAAAACTGTTTTTT
TRBJ1-2	TRBD1	.	TRBV18	CASSPGQSNYGYTF	TGTGCCAGCTCACCGGGACAGTCGAACTATGGCTACACCTTC
TRBJ1-3	.	.	TRBV9	CASSVTDSGNTIYF	TGTGCCAGCAGCGTAACAGACTCTGGAAACACCATATATTTT
TRBJ1-6	TRBD1	.	TRBV28	CASSTFLTGDSPLHF	TGTGCCAGCAGTACCTTCCTGACAGGGGACTCACCCCTCCACTTT
TRBJ1-1	.	.	TRBV12-5	CASGWGGTTEAFF	TGTGCTAGTGGTTGGGGGGGGACCACTGAAGCTTTCTTT
TRBJ2-1	TRBD2	.	TRBV6-4	CASSSLAGGSNEQFF	TGTGCCAGCAGTTCCCTAGCGGGGGGGTCAAATGAGCAGTTCTTC
TRBJ1-1	.	.	TRBV6-1	CASSEVRGRGLNTEAFF	TGTGCCAGCAGTGAAGTCAGGGGCCGCGGTTTGAACACTGAAGCTTTCTTT
TRBJ1-2	TRBD1	.	TRBV30	CAWSMGQGSLGYTF	TGTGCCTGGAGTATGGGACAGGGGTCCCTTGGCTACACCTTC
TRBJ1-3	.	.	TRBV7-9	CASSLAVSSGNTIYF	TGTGCCAGCAGCTTAGCTGTCAGTTCTGGAAACACCATATATTTT